Sequencing of this T cell receptor (beta chain) was carried out in a study of blood T cell repertoires in COVID-19. Germline V gives CDR1 MNHEY, CDR2 SVGEGT. Trimming took off 1 base at V and 7 bases at J, with 11 bases between the two ends. The CDR3 runs 15 residues. This table comes from immunoSEQ multiplex PCR, and its TCRdb copy is limited to in-frame clones, with some not included. This sample yields around 100,000 clones, of which approximately 87% are seen a single time; roughly 10% belongs to the top ten. The clonotype was recovered from a woman aged 30 to 39 with acute or convalescent COVID-19. V and J are TRBV6-2 or TRBV6-3 and TRBJ1-6; D perhaps matches TRBD1 (6 bases). The specimen sequenced was peripheral blood. CDR3 residues: CASSYFGQGNSPLHF. CDR3 bases: TGTGCCAGCAGTTACTTCGGCCAGGGGAATTCACCCCTCCACTTT.